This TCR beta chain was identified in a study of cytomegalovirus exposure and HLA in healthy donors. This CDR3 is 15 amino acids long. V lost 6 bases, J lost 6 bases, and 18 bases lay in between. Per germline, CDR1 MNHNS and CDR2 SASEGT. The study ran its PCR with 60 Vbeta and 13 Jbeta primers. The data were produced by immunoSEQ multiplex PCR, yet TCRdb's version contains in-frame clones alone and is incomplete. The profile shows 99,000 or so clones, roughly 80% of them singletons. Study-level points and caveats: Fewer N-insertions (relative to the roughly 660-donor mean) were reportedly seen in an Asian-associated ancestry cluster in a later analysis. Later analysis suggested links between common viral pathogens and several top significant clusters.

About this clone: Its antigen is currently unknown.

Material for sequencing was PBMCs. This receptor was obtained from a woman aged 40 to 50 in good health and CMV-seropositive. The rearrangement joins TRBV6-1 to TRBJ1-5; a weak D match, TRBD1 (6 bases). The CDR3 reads CASRGAEAGSQPQHF. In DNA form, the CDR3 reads TGTGCCAGCAGGGGGGCCGAGGCAGGGAGTCAGCCCCAGCATTTT.